The clone carrying this T cell receptor beta chain was seen a few times. Its antigen is undetermined. These data come from a study of CD8+ T cells in alopecia areata. For the study at large: Treatment with tofacitinib (6 to 18 months) was followed by 6 months off drug.

Findings and caveats of the study: There were also resident alphabeta T cells of normal skin sequenced in scalp samples. On tofacitinib, scalp clonality and expanded CD8+ clones among top 100 fell significantly.

Germline CDR1 is SNHLY and CDR2 is FYNNEI. The CDR3 extends over 13 amino acids. Trimming took off 3 bases at V and 6 bases at J, with 12 bases between the two ends. Extracted RNA was reverse transcribed into cDNA, the sequencing template. TCRdb's table, derived via immunoSEQ multiplex PCR, lists solely in-frame clones and lacks some. The data show 110,000 or so clones, with 56% seen just once and approximately 3.1% held by the top ten. Regarding treatment: oral pan-JAK inhibitor, 5-10 mg twice daily. The J gene is TRBJ2-7, the V gene TRBV2; D is uncertain. The receptor was isolated from a human donor with alopecia areata. The sample here was CD4+ T cells sorted from blood, taken at week 24, from a patient treated with tofacitinib. The CDR3 nucleotides are TGTGCCAGCAGTGACTCCCCCTTCCCCGAGCAGTACTTC. It specifies CASSDSPFPEQYF. Full variable domain (outside the CDR3, taken from reference TRBV2 and TRBJ2-7): EPEVTQTPSHQVTQMGQEVILRCVPISNHLYFYWYRQILGQKVEFLVSFYNNEISEKSEIFDDQFSVERPDGSNFTLKIRSTKLEDSAMYFCASSDSPFPEQYFGPGTRLTVT.